This T cell receptor beta chain was retrieved from a study of CD8+ T cells in alopecia areata. Overall study context: Tofacitinib continued for 6 to 18 months and was then withheld for 6 months.

The study, taken as a whole, reports: Researchers report lesional scalp, most notably alopecia totalis/universalis, outstripped normal scalp in clonality. When scalp samples are sequenced, resident alphabeta T cells of normal skin are also captured.

The study team obtained lesional scalp punch biopsies and peripheral blood from alopecia areata patients. Reverse transcribed after extraction, RNA yielded cDNA as the sequencing template. Method: immunoSEQ multiplex PCR; TCRdb's copy keeps in-frame clones and lacks some. The profile covers 90,000 to 100,000 clones, with around 45% appearing a single time and 1% to 1.5% taken by the ten largest. CDR1 and CDR2 from the germline V gene are SGHRS and YFSETQ. The V end was cut by 0 bases, the J end by 3 bases, with 1 base between. This CDR3 has 11 amino acids. This clone came up a few times. Its antigen is currently unknown.

The source of this sequence is a human donor with alopecia areata. The rearrangement uses TRBV5-1 and TRBJ2-7; no clear D gene. Specimen: CD4+ T cells sorted from blood. For the CDR3, the DNA is TGCGCCAGCAGCTTGGACTACGAGCAGTACTTC. Protein sequence: CASSLDYEQYF.